The next 20 T cell receptor beta chains were all read from a single sample in a study of OX40 agonist ivuxolimab in advanced cancers. The table came from immunoSEQ multiplex PCR; TCRdb's copy has only in-frame clones and leaves some out. The sample shows 72,000 or so clones, around 82% of them seen only once. This specimen was CD4+ or CD8+ T cells sorted from blood, taken in a trial of the OX40 agonist ivuxolimab. The origin of the receptors is an adult with an advanced solid tumor such as melanoma, head and neck, liver or kidney cancer.

The chain couples TRBV10-3 to TRBJ2-1; 13 bases match TRBD2. The CDR3 length is 15 residues. V shed 6 bases and J 7 bases; nucleotides not matched to a gene: 6. Germline values: CDR1 ENHRY, CDR2 SYGVKD. The CDR3 loop reads CAIRLGLAGANEQFF. DNA for the CDR3: TGTGCCATCAGACTCGGACTAGCGGGGGCAAATGAGCAGTTCTTC.

This rearrangement joins TRBV4-3 to TRBJ2-7, with 7 bases lining up with TRBD1. J gave up 4 bases and V 6 bases, and 12 bases lay outside the gene matches. The CDR3 length is 15 residues. Germline CDR1 reads LGHNA; CDR2 reads YSLEER. The DNA for the CDR3 is TGCGCCAGCAGGAACGGACAGGATGGGGCTTACGAGCAGTACTTC. Amino acids: CASRNGQDGAYEQYF.

The V call is TRBV7-2, the J call TRBJ2-5; D not certain. This CDR3 spans 13 amino acids. The germline gives CDR1 SGHTA, CDR2 FQGNSA. V gave up 3 bases and J gave up 4 bases, with 9 bases separating them. CDR3: CASSFGEIETQYF. In nucleotides, the CDR3 is TGTGCCAGCAGCTTTGGGGAAATAGAGACCCAGTACTTC.

This chain uses TRBV7-9 with TRBJ2-1; TRBD2 matches at 8 bases. The V gene end was trimmed by 1 base and the J gene end by 15 bases; junction bases not matched to a gene: 5. Germline-derived CDR1 and CDR2 are SEHNR and FQNEAQ (reference sequence). CDR3 length: 12 residues. In nucleotides, the CDR3 is TGTGCCAGCAGCTTAGATGGGACTAGACTGTTCTTC. Protein: CASSLDGTRLFF.

This clone was recorded a few times. This chain links TRBV2 with TRBJ1-6; D is uncertain. The CDR3 runs 10 residues. V gave up 8 bases and J gave up 5 bases, with 1 base separating them. Germline CDR1 is SNHLY and CDR2 is FYNNEI. The CDR3 spells CASHNSPLHF. Written as DNA, the CDR3 is TGTGCCAGCCATAATTCACCCCTCCACTTT.

V gene TRBV7-2 combines with J gene TRBJ2-2, with D hard to call. The germline gives CDR1 SGHTA, CDR2 FQGNSA. The CDR3 runs to 18 residues. Trimming stripped 2 bases from V and 1 base from J, with 17 bases between. Here the CDR3 reads CASSLSAGSIGNTGELFF. Written as DNA, the CDR3 is TGTGCCAGCAGCTTAAGTGCAGGATCGATAGGGAACACCGGGGAGCTGTTTTTT.

The chain recombines TRBV5-1 with TRBJ2-3, with a weak D call TRBD1 (6 bases). Trimming cost V 5 bases and J 2 bases, with 9 bases left between them. The CDR3 is 13 residues long. Germline lookup yields CDR1 SGHRS and CDR2 YFSETQ. CDR3 amino acids: CASSDRYTDTQYF. The CDR3 DNA sequence: TGCGCCAGCAGTGACAGGTACACAGATACGCAGTATTTT.

The V call is TRBV7-3, the J call TRBJ2-1, with a tentative D call TRBD2 (5 bases). V gave up 1 base and J gave up 7 bases, with 8 bases separating them. CDR3 length: 13 residues. Germline lookup yields CDR1 SGHTA and CDR2 FQGTGA. This chain's CDR3 is CASSLIRGNEQFF. As DNA, the CDR3 is TGTGCCAGCAGCTTAATACGGGGAAATGAGCAGTTCTTC.

CDR3 region: CASRPEPLPIYEQYF. CDR3 in DNA: TGTGCCAGCAGACCTGAGCCGCTCCCAATTTACGAGCAGTACTTC. The chain recombines TRBV6-1 with TRBJ2-7; D not certain. Germline values: CDR1 MNHNS, CDR2 SASEGT. With 6 bases removed from V and 4 bases from J, the gap between germline ends came to 19 bases. CDR3 length equals 15 residues.

This chain links TRBV29-1 with TRBJ1-1; weak D call: TRBD1 (5 bases). This CDR3 region has 13 residues. V lost 6 bases, J lost 0 bases, and 11 bases lay in between. Germline V lookup: CDR1 SQVTM, CDR2 ANQGSEA. This CDR3 is CSVRGKVNTEAFF. CDR3 coding DNA: TGCAGCGTCCGGGGGAAAGTGAACACTGAAGCTTTCTTT.

The chain carries TRBV6-1 and TRBJ1-1; 9 bases fit TRBD1. Germline V gene lookup returns CDR1 MNHNS and CDR2 SASEGT. The J segment lost 4 bases and the V segment lost 8 bases, leaving 8 bases of the junction unmatched. This CDR3 comprises 14 residues. CDR3 protein: CASASGQGVTEAFF. CDR3 bases: TGTGCCAGCGCCTCGGGACAGGGAGTCACTGAAGCTTTCTTT.

The chain employs TRBV29-1 and TRBJ2-4; TRBD1 or TRBD2 may be the D gene (5 bases each). CDR1 and CDR2 from the germline V gene are SQVTM and ANQGSEA. The germline V and J ends were trimmed by 4 bases and 7 bases, with 11 bases remaining between them. The CDR3 is made up of 12 amino acids. In nucleotides, the CDR3 is TGCAGCGTTGCTACAGGCGGGAACATTCAGTACTTC. It is translated as CSVATGGNIQYF.

V and J are TRBV4-1 and TRBJ2-7; D remains ambiguous. The CDR3 extends over 15 amino acids. The V and J ends lost 0 bases and 2 bases respectively, with 11 bases between them. Germline V gene sequence: CDR1 MGHRA, CDR2 YSYEKL. CDR3 protein: CASSQDRARTYEQYF. The CDR3 DNA reads as TGCGCCAGCAGCCAAGATCGTGCACGGACCTACGAGCAGTACTTC.

This clone is a singleton in its sample. The chain uses TRBV5-1 and TRBJ1-4; a weak D match, TRBD1 (5 bases). The V end was cut by 3 bases, the J end by 6 bases, with 15 bases between. The CDR3 has 15 residues. CDR1 and CDR2 (germline): SGHRS, YFSETQ. This CDR3 reads CASSSQGWTDEKLFF. The CDR3 bases are TGCGCCAGCAGCTCCCAGGGTTGGACGGATGAAAAACTGTTTTTT.

Concerning this clone: Other DNA sequences in the sample encode the same CDR3. This chain joins TRBV28 and TRBJ2-5; D is unclear. In germline, CDR1 is MDHEN, CDR2 SYDVKM. CDR3 size: 15 residues. V was cut by 5 bases and J by 1 base, with 14 bases left in between. DNA of the CDR3: TGTGCCAGCAGTCCCTCAGGACCCCCCCAAGAGACCCAGTACTTC. It specifies CASSPSGPPQETQYF. Supplemented by reference TRBV28 and TRBJ2-5, the full variable domain reads DVKVTQSSRYLVKRTGEKVFLECVQDMDHENMFWYRQDPGLGLRLIYFSYDVKMKEKGDIPEGYSVSREKKERFSLILESASTNQTSMYLCASSPSGPPQETQYFGPGTRLLVL.

This chain uses TRBV6-5 with TRBJ2-1; D gene ambiguous. The CDR3 extends over 13 amino acids. Germline lookup yields CDR1 MNHEY and CDR2 SVGAGI. Trimming took off 8 bases at V and 0 bases at J, with 8 bases between the two ends. DNA of the CDR3: TGTGCCAGCGGAATAAGCTCCTACAATGAGCAGTTCTTC. It yields the protein CASGISSYNEQFF.

The CDR3 region is CASSVGHSNTGELFF. The CDR3 nucleotides are TGTGCCAGCAGCGTGGGACACTCGAACACCGGGGAGCTGTTTTTT. The V gene is TRBV9, the J gene TRBJ2-2; D is perhaps TRBD1 (6 bases). The CDR3 is 15 residues long. CDR1 and CDR2 (germline): SGDLS, YYNGEE. V lost 2 bases and J lost 0, with 8 bases in between. The entire variable domain, with the rest obtained from reference TRBV9 and TRBJ2-2, is as follows: DSGVTQTPKHLITATGQRVTLRCSPRSGDLSVYWYQQSLDQGLQFLIQYYNGEERAKGNILERFSAQQFPDLHSELNLSSLELGDSALYFCASSVGHSNTGELFFGEGSRLTVL.

This chain links TRBV18 with TRBJ1-5; D might be TRBD1 (5 bases). The V and J ends lost 8 bases and 5 bases respectively, with 13 bases between them. Germline CDR1 reads KGHSH; CDR2 reads LQKENI. The CDR3 has 13 amino acids. In DNA form, the CDR3 reads TGTGCCAGCGCCGGGGGTTCGGATCAGCCCCAGCATTTT. Amino acids: CASAGGSDQPQHF.

This chain uses TRBV4-1 with TRBJ1-5; possibly TRBD1 for D (6 bases). Per the germline V gene, CDR1 is MGHRA and CDR2 is YSYEKL. With 0 bases removed from V and 4 bases from J, the gap between germline ends came to 7 bases. The CDR3 sequence is 14 residues long. The CDR3 DNA sequence: TGCGCCAGCAGCCAAGAACAGGGTAATCAGCCCCAGCATTTT. Protein sequence: CASSQEQGNQPQHF.

This clone has more than one count but fewer than ten. The CDR3 region is CASSLERQNSPLHF. DNA of the CDR3: TGCGCCAGCAGCTTGGAGCGACAGAATTCACCCCTCCACTTT. The rearrangement links TRBV5-1 to TRBJ1-6; D perhaps matches TRBD1 (5 bases). Germline V gene lookup returns CDR1 SGHRS and CDR2 YFSETQ. The CDR3 consists of 14 residues. The V end lost 0 bases, the J end lost 7 bases, and 8 bases lay between the germline ends. Using reference TRBV5-1 and TRBJ1-6 for the parts outside the CDR3, the full variable domain is KAGVTQTPRYLIKTRGQQVTLSCSPISGHRSVSWYQQTPGQGLQFLFEYFSETQRNKGNFPGRFSGRQFSNSRSEMNVSTLELGDSALYLCASSLERQNSPLHFGNGTRLTVT.